The rows below give T cell receptor beta chains drawn from one sample of a study of sequential checkpoint blockade in melanoma. Data came from immunoSEQ multiplex PCR; TCRdb stores just in-frame clones and leaves some out. The sample records about 2,200 clones, approximately 16% being singletons. The input for sequencing was tumor tissue (inferred from file names), taken from a patient given nivolumab and ipilimumab in sequence. Receptors were obtained from a human donor with melanoma. Both conserved end residues are part of each CDR3. D genes are given only for firm matches. Rows give clone size only sometimes, using once, few, many, or a class for an expanded clone.

size	D	J	V	DNA	CDR3
-	-	TRBJ1-1	TRBV10-2	TGCGCCAGCAGTGTTTCTTGGGAGGGTTCTGAAGCTTTCTTT	CASSVSWEGSEAFF
many	-	TRBJ2-5	TRBV4-1	TGCGCCAGCAGCCAAAACAGAGCGCAAGAGACCCAGTACTTC	CASSQNRAQETQYF
-	-	TRBJ1-1	TRBV19	TGTGCCAGTAGTACGAGGAGTAGGGCTTTCTTT	CASSTRSRAFF
-	-	TRBJ2-5	TRBV12-5	TGTGCCAGCAAGAATAGGGGGGAGACCCAGTACTTC	CASKNRGETQYF
medium-sized	-	TRBJ1-6	TRBV9	TGTGCCAGCAGCGTAGGGACTTACGGGAGTTCACCCCTCCACTTT	CASSVGTYGSSPLHF
-	-	TRBJ2-3	TRBV15	TGTGCCACCAGCAGGGACTTCAGGGGACCCACAGATACGCAGTATTTT	CATSRDFRGPTDTQYF
medium-sized	-	TRBJ2-1	TRBV6-8	TGTGCCAGCAGTTTAGGGTCCCTCGGGAATGAGCAGTTCTTC	CASSLGSLGNEQFF
many	-	TRBJ1-2	TRBV11-3	TGTGCCAGCACCCCGGCCCGGGACATCAACTATGGCTACACCTTC	CASTPARDINYGYTF
-	-	TRBJ2-4	TRBV28	TGTGCCAGCAGTTTGGCGTCCGAGCGGAACATTCAGTACTTC	CASSLASERNIQYF
many	-	TRBJ1-2	TRBV11-3	TGTGCCAGCAGCTTAGGCCAGGAGGCCTATGGCTACACCTTC	CASSLGQEAYGYTF
-	TRBD1	TRBJ1-6	TRBV6-8	TGTGCCAGCAGTAAACAGGGGGGTAATAATTCACCCCTCCACTTT	CASSKQGGNNSPLHF
many	-	TRBJ1-2	TRBV11-3	TGTGCCAGCAGGTTTTCCCCTCAGGGTTACTATGGCTACACCTTC	CASRFSPQGYYGYTF
medium-sized	TRBD1	TRBJ1-4	TRBV11-3	TGTGCCAGCAGCTCCGGACAGGGAGGGGAAAAACTGTTTTTT	CASSSGQGGEKLFF
-	TRBD2	TRBJ2-5	TRBV11-3	TGTGCCAGCAGCTTAATGGGACTAGCAGGGAACGGGCAAGAGACCCAGTACTTC	CASSLMGLAGNGQETQYF
few	-	TRBJ1-1	TRBV14	TGTGCCAGCAGCCAAGACAGGGTTACTGAAGCTTTCTTT	CASSQDRVTEAFF
large	-	TRBJ2-5	TRBV11-3	TGTGCCAGCAGCCCGGGACTCCTACAAGAGACCCAGTACTTC	CASSPGLLQETQYF
few	-	TRBJ2-2	TRBV14	TGTGCCAGCAGCCAAGCGGAAACCGGGAGGCTGTTTTTT	CASSQAETGRLFF
many	-	TRBJ2-7	TRBV11-3	TGTGCCAGCAGCTTAGAAGGCGGGGACGTCAACGAGCAGTACTTC	CASSLEGGDVNEQYF
medium-sized	TRBD1	TRBJ1-2	TRBV11-3	TGTGCCAGCAGCTTGCCCAAAATGACAGGGTCATATGGCTACACCTTC	CASSLPKMTGSYGYTF
few	TRBD2	TRBJ2-7	TRBV9	TGTGCCAGCAGCGAGTCCAGACTAGCGGTTGAGCAGTACTTC	CASSESRLAVEQYF
medium-sized	TRBD1	TRBJ1-4	TRBV11-3	TGTGCCAGCAGCTTCAGGGGGACTAATGAAAAACTGTTTTTT	CASSFRGTNEKLFF
few	-	TRBJ1-6	TRBV6-8	TGTGCCAGCAGCCCCAGGGGTTCACCCCTCCACTTT	CASSPRGSPLHF
many	TRBD1	TRBJ2-2	TRBV11-3	TGTGCCAGCAGCCAAGGGACAGGGGGAGGCGGGGAGCTGTTTTTT	CASSQGTGGGGELFF
-	-	TRBJ1-3	TRBV6-8	TGTGCCAGCAGCCCCTCTCCCTCTGGAAACACCATATATTTT	CASSPSPSGNTIYF
-	-	TRBJ2-1	TRBV19	TGTGCCAGTAGTATAGATCGGGGCAGTTACAATGAGCAGTTCTTC	CASSIDRGSYNEQFF
-	TRBD2	TRBJ2-1	TRBV19	TGTGCCAGTAGTATGTGGCTAGCGGGGGGCCTCTCCTACAATGAGCAGTTCTTC	CASSMWLAGGLSYNEQFF
few	-	TRBJ2-1	TRBV15	TGTGCCACCAGCAGAGATAACCCTGGCAATGAGCAGTTCTTC	CATSRDNPGNEQFF
hyperexpanded	-	TRBJ1-1	TRBV28	TGTGCCAGCAGTCCCACTTCGGCCAGTGGTGAAGCTTTCTTT	CASSPTSASGEAFF
medium-sized	TRBD2	TRBJ2-2	TRBV11-3	TGTGCCAGCAGCTTATTGGGAGGGGACACCGGGGAGCTGTTTTTT	CASSLLGGDTGELFF
-	TRBD2	TRBJ2-1	TRBV6-8	TGTGCCACGACTAGCGGGGTAGGGGAGCAGTTCTTC	CATTSGVGEQFF
-	TRBD1	TRBJ1-1	TRBV6-8	TGTGCCAGCAGTTACGGGACAGGGGAAGCGGAAGCTTTCTTT	CASSYGTGEAEAFF
-	-	TRBJ1-2	TRBV18	TGTGCCAGCTCCCGGGGCCAGGGGTATGGCTACACCTTC	CASSRGQGYGYTF
-	-	TRBJ2-2	TRBV4-1	TGCGCCAGCAGCCAAGGACCAGTAGTCGGGGAGCTGTTTTTT	CASSQGPVVGELFF
medium-sized	-	TRBJ1-2	TRBV11-3	TGTGCCAGCAGCCGGGGCGGCCCGGAGTATGGCTACACCTTC	CASSRGGPEYGYTF
few	-	TRBJ1-1	TRBV28	TGTGCCAGCAGCCCCTGGCAGGAAATGGGGGAACCTGAAGCTTTCTTT	CASSPWQEMGEPEAFF
few	-	TRBJ1-6	TRBV10-2	TGCGCCAGCGGGAAAGTCAGCTCCTATAATTCACCCCTCCACTTT	CASGKVSSYNSPLHF
-	-	TRBJ1-1	TRBV19	TGTGCCAGTAGCCGGATTTCCGGGAACACTGAAGCTTTCTTT	CASSRISGNTEAFF
-	-	TRBJ2-7	TRBV6-8	TGTGCCAGCACTAGTCTGGGAAGCTACGAGCAGTACTTC	CASTSLGSYEQYF
-	-	TRBJ1-5	TRBV9	TGTGCCAGCAACTCGAATAATCAGCCCCAGCATTTT	CASNSNNQPQHF
few	-	TRBJ2-5	TRBV6-8	TGTGCCATTGGCCCGGGCCTCGGGGAGACCCAGTACTTC	CAIGPGLGETQYF
few	TRBD1	TRBJ1-6	TRBV15	TGTGCCACCAGCAGAGATGGTGGGACAGGGTATTCACCCCTCCACTTT	CATSRDGGTGYSPLHF
-	-	TRBJ2-7	TRBV9	TGTGCCAGCAGCGTAGCGGAGGGGGGCTACGAGCAGTACTTC	CASSVAEGGYEQYF
many	TRBD1	TRBJ1-6	TRBV11-3	TGTGCCAGCAGCTTGTCGGGAGCTGGACAGGGGAATTCACCCCTCCACTTT	CASSLSGAGQGNSPLHF
medium-sized	TRBD1	TRBJ1-4	TRBV11-3	TGTGCCAGCAGCTTTACAGGACAGGGCTTTGAAAAACTGTTTTTT	CASSFTGQGFEKLFF
few	TRBD1	TRBJ1-6	TRBV6-8	TGTGCCAGCAGTTACTCGGGACAGGGGTATTCACCCCTCCACTTT	CASSYSGQGYSPLHF
few	TRBD2	TRBJ2-2	TRBV6-8	TGTGCCAGCAGTTACTGGGGACTAAACGCGAAAGCTGGGGAGCTGTTTTTT	CASSYWGLNAKAGELFF
few	TRBD1	TRBJ1-4	TRBV6-7	TGTGCCAGCAGTTACCGACAGGGGGCTAATGAAAAACTGTTTTTT	CASSYRQGANEKLFF
few	TRBD2	TRBJ2-2	TRBV4-1	TGCGCCAGCAGCAGGGCTAGCGGGGGGGCTAGGGAGCTGTTTTTT	CASSRASGGARELFF
many	-	TRBJ1-2	TRBV23-1	TGCGCCAGCAGCGCCTACACATCGCCTGGCTACACCTTC	CASSAYTSPGYTF